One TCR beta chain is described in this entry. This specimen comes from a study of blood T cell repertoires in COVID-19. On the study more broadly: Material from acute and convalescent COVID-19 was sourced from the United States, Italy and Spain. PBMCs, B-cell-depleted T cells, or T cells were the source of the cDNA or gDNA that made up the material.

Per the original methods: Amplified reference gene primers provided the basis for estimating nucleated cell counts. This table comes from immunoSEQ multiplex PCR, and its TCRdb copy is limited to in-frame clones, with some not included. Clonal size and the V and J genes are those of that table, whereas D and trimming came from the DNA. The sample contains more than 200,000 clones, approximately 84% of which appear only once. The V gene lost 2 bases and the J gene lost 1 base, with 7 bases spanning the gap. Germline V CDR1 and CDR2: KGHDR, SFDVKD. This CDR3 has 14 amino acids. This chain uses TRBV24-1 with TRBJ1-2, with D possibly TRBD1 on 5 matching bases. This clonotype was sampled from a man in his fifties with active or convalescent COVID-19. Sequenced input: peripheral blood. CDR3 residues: CATSDSDSNYGYTF. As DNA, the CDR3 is TGTGCCACCAGTGATTCAGACAGTAACTATGGCTACACCTTC.